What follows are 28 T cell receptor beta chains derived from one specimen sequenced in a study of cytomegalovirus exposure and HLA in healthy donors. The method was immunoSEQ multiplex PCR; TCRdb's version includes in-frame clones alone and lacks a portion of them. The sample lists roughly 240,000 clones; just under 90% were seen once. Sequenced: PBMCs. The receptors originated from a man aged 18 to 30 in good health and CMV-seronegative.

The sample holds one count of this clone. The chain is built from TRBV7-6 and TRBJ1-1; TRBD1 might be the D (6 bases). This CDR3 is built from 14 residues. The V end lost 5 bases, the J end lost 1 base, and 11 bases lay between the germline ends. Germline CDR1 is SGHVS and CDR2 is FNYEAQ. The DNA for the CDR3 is TGTGCCAGCAGCCCCCGGGGGGCGAACACTGAAGCTTTCTTT. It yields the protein CASSPRGANTEAFF.

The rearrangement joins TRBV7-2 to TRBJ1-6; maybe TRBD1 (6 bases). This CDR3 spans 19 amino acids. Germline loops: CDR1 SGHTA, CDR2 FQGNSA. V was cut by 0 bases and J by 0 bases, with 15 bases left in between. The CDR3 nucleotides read TGTGCCAGCAGCTTAGCGTCGACAGGATTGAGCTCCTATAATTCACCCCTCCACTTT. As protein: CASSLASTGLSSYNSPLHF.

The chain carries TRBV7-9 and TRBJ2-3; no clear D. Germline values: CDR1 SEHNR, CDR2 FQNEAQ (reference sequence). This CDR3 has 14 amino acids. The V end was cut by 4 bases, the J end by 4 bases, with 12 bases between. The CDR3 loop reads CASSSPGSADTQYF. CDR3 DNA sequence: TGTGCCAGCAGCTCCCCCGGGTCCGCAGATACGCAGTATTTT.

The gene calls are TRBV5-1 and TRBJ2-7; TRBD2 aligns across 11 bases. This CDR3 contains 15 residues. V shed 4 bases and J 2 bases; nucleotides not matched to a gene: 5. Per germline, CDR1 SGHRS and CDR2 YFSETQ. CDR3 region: CASSLGLAETYEQYF. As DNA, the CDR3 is TGCGCCAGCAGCCTGGGACTAGCGGAAACCTACGAGCAGTACTTC.

The CDR3 DNA is TGCGCCAGCAGGACCGACAGGAACCCTTCCTACGAGCAGTACTTC. It encodes CASRTDRNPSYEQYF. This chain joins TRBV4-3 and TRBJ2-7, with D perhaps TRBD1 (6 bases). Trimming removed 6 bases at V and 1 base at J, with 16 bases between. From germline, CDR1 is LGHNA and CDR2 YSLEER. This CDR3 comprises 15 residues.

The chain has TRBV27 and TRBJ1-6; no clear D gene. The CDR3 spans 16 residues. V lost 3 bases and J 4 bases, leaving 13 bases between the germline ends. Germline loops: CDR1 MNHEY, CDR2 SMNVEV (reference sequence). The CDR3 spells CASSFGSAAYNSPLHF. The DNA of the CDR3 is TGTGCCAGCAGTTTTGGAAGTGCGGCTTATAATTCACCCCTCCACTTT.

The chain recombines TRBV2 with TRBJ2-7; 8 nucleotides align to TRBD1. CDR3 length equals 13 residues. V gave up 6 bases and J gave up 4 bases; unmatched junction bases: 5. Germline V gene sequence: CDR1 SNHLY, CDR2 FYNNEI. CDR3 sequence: CASSAGTGYEQYF. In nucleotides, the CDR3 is TGTGCCAGCAGCGCCGGGACAGGTTACGAGCAGTACTTC.

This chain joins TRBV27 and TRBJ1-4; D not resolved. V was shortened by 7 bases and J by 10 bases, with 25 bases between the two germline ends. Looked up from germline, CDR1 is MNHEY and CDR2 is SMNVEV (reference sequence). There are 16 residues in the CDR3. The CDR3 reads CASNPVGDIICAKLFF. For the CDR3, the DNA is TGTGCCAGCAATCCCGTGGGTGACATTATCTGCGCAAAACTGTTTTTT.

CDR3 residues: CASTRSGANYGYTF. The CDR3 DNA reads as TGTGCCAGCACTCGGTCGGGAGCTAACTATGGCTACACCTTC. The V gene is TRBV7-2, the J gene TRBJ1-2, with D unresolved. The CDR3 is 14 residues long. V gave up 7 bases and J gave up 0 bases, with 12 bases separating them. Per germline, CDR1 SGHTA and CDR2 FQGNSA.

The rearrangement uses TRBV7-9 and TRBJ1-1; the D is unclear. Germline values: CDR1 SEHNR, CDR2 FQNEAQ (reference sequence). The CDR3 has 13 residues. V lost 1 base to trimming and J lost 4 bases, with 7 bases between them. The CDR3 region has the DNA TGTGCCAGCAGCTTAGAGGCAGGCACTGAAGCTTTCTTT. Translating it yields CASSLEAGTEAFF.

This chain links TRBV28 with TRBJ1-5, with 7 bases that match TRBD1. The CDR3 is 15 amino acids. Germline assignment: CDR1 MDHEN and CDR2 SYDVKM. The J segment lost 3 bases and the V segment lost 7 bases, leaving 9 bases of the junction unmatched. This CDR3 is CASTVRGRFNQPQHF. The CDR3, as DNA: TGTGCCAGCACGGTCAGGGGGAGATTCAATCAGCCCCAGCATTTT.

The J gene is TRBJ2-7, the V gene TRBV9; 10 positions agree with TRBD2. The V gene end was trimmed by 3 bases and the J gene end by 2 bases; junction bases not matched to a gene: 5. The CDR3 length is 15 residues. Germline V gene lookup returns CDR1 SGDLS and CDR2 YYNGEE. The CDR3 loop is CASSAGLAQTYEQYF. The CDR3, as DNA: TGTGCCAGCAGCGCGGGACTAGCGCAGACCTACGAGCAGTACTTC.

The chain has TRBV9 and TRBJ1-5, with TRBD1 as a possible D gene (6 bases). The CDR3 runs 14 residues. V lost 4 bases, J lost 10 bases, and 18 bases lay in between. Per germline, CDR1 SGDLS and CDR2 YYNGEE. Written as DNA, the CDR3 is TGTGCCAGCAGCCTACGAGGGGGGGGCGGACCCCAGCATTTT. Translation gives CASSLRGGGGPQHF.

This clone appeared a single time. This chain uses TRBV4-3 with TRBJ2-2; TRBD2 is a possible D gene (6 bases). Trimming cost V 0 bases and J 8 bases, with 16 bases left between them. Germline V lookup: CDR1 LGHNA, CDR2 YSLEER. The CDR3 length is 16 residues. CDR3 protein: CASSQEGTRPRGELFF. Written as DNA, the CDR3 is TGCGCCAGCAGCCAAGAGGGGACTCGTCCAAGAGGGGAGCTGTTTTTT.

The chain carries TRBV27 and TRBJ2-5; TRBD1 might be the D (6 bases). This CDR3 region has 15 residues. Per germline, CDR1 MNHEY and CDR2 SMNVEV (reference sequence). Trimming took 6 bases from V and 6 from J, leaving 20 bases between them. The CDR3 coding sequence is TGTGCCAGCAGCCCAACATCCGGGACAATGAAGACCCAGTACTTC. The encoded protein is CASSPTSGTMKTQYF.

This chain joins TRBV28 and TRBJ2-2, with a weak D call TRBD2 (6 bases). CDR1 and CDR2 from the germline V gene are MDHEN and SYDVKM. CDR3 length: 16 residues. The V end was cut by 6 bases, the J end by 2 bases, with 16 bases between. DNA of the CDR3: TGTGCCAGCAGGACGACGTGGGAGGTTAACACCGGGGAGCTGTTTTTT. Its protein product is CASRTTWEVNTGELFF. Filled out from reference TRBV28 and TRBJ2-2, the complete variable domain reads DVKVTQSSRYLVKRTGEKVFLECVQDMDHENMFWYRQDPGLGLRLIYFSYDVKMKEKGDIPEGYSVSREKKERFSLILESASTNQTSMYLCASRTTWEVNTGELFFGEGSRLTVL.

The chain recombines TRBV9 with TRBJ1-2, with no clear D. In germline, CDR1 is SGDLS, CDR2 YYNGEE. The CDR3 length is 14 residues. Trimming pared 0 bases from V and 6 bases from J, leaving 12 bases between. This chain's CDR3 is CASSVVTGSDGYTF. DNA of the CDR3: TGTGCCAGCAGCGTAGTGACTGGGTCCGATGGCTACACCTTC.

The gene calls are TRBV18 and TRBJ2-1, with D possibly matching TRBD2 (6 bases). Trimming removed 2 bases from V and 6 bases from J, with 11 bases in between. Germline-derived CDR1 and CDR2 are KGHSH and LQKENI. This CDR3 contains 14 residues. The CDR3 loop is CASSPFRDSNEQFF. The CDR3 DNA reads TGTGCCAGCTCACCATTCCGGGACTCCAATGAGCAGTTCTTC.

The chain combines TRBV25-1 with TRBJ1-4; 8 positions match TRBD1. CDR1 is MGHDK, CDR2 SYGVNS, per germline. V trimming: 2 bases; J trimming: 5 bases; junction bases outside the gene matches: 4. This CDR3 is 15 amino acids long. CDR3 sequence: CASSETTGANEKLFF. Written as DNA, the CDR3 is TGTGCCAGCAGTGAAACGACAGGGGCGAATGAAAAACTGTTTTTT. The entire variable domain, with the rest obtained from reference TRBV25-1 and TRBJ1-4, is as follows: EADIYQTPRYLVIGTGKKITLECSQTMGHDKMYWYQQDPGMELHLIHYSYGVNSTEKGDLSSESTVSRIRTEHFPLTLESARPSHTSQYLCASSETTGANEKLFFGSGTQLSVL.

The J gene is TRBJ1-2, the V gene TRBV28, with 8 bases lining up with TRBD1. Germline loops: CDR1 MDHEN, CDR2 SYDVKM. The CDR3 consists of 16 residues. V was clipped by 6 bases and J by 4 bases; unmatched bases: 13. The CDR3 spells CASRRFDRGVRYGYTF. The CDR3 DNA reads TGTGCCAGCAGGCGCTTTGACAGGGGAGTTCGCTATGGCTACACCTTC.

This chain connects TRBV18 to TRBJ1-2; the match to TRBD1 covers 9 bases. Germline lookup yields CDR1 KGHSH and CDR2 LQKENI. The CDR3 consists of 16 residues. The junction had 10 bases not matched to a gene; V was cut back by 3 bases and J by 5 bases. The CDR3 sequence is CASSPRDRVDPYGYTF. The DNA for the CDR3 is TGTGCCAGCTCACCCCGGGACAGGGTGGACCCATATGGCTACACCTTC.

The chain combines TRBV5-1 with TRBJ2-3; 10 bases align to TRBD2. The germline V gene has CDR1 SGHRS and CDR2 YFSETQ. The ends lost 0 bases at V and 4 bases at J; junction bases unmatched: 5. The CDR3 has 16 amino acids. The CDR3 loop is CASSLATSGIADTQYF. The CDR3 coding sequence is TGCGCCAGCAGCTTGGCCACTAGCGGGATCGCAGATACGCAGTATTTT.

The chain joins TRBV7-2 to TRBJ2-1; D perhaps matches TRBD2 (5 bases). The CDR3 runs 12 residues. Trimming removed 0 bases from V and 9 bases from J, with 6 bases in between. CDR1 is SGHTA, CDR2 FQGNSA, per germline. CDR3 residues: CASSLAGSEQFF. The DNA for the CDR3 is TGTGCCAGCAGCTTAGCGGGGAGTGAGCAGTTCTTC.

CDR3 coding DNA: TGTGCCAGCAGTCCGACAGGGGGGGATGAAAAACTGTTTTTT. The encoded protein is CASSPTGGDEKLFF. The rearrangement uses TRBV6-5 and TRBJ1-4; 9 bases are shared with TRBD1. V shed 5 bases and J 6 bases; nucleotides not matched to a gene: 4. This CDR3 comprises 14 residues. Germline V gene data show CDR1 as MNHEY and CDR2 as SVGAGI.

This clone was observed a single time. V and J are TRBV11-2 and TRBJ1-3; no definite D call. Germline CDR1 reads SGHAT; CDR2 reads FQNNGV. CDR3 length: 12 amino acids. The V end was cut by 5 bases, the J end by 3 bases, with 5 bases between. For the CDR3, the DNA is TGTGCCAGCAGCCCCCTTGGAAACACCATATATTTT. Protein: CASSPLGNTIYF. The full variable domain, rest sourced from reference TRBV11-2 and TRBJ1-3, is EAGVAQSPRYKIIEKRQSVAFWCNPISGHATLYWYQQILGQGPKLLIQFQNNGVVDDSQLPKDRFSAERLKGVDSTLKIQPAKLEDSAVYLCASSPLGNTIYFGEGSWLTVV.

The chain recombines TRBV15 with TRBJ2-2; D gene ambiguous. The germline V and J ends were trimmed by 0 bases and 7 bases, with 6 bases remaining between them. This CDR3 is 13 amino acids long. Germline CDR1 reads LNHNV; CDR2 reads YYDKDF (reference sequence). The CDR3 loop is CATSRDEYGELFF. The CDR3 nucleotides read TGTGCCACCAGCAGAGATGAGTACGGGGAGCTGTTTTTT.

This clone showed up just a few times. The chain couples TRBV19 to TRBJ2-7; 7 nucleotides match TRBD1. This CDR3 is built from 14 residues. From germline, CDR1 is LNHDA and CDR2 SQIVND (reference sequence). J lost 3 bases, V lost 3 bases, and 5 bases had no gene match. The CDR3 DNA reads TGTGCCAGTAGTATCCGCCCAGGGGGCTACGAGCAGTACTTC. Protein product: CASSIRPGGYEQYF.

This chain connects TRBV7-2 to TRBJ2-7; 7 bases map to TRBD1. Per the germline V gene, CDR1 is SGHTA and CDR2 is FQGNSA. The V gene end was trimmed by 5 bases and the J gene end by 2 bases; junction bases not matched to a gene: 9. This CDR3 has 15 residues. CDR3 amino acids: CASSPSGTATYEQYF. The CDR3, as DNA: TGTGCCAGCAGCCCATCGGGGACAGCAACCTACGAGCAGTACTTC.